The entry below gives a single T cell receptor (beta chain) sequence along with its context. The CDR3 is 13 residues long. V lost 4 bases, J lost 7 bases, and 10 bases lay in between. Germline CDR1 is LNHDA and CDR2 is SQIVND (reference sequence). The data were taken from a study of blood T cell repertoires in COVID-19. Sequencing was performed with immunoSEQ multiplex PCR; in TCRdb, only in-frame clones are kept and a portion is missing. The profile covers 55,000 to 70,000 clones, with about 80% appearing a single time and about 25% taken by the ten largest. The chain combines TRBV19 with TRBJ2-2; tentatively, D is TRBD1 (6 bases). The sample consisted of peripheral blood. This TCR was sampled from a human donor in a cohort sampled during active COVID-19. The CDR3 sequence: CASSKTGFGELFF. Here the CDR3 DNA reads TGTGCCAGTAGTAAAACAGGGTTCGGGGAGCTGTTTTTT.